The 25 T cell receptor beta chains in this list originate from one sample, sequenced in a study of monozygotic twins with cystic fibrosis. Sequencing was performed with immunoSEQ multiplex PCR; in TCRdb, only in-frame clones are kept and a portion is missing. The sample has 15,000 or so clones; 70% to 90% are singletons. Source material: blood. Receptors originate from a boy aged 5-17 years with cystic fibrosis.

The rearrangement uses TRBV6-1 and TRBJ2-7; weak D call: TRBD1 (6 bases). V lost 0 bases to trimming and J lost 4 bases, with 13 bases between them. Germline values: CDR1 MNHNS, CDR2 SASEGT. CDR3 length: 15 residues. CDR3 in amino acids: CASSEARQGKYEQYF. The CDR3 DNA reads TGTGCCAGCAGTGAAGCGCGTCAGGGGAAGTACGAGCAGTACTTC.

V is TRBV4-1 and J is TRBJ1-1; 8 bases are a match to TRBD1. Per germline, CDR1 MGHRA and CDR2 YSYEKL. The CDR3 length is 14 residues. V gave up 4 bases and J gave up 1 base; unmatched junction bases: 2. The CDR3 region is CASSRGQENTEAFF. The CDR3 nucleotides are TGCGCCAGCAGCCGGGGACAGGAGAACACTGAAGCTTTCTTT.

The chain has TRBV28 and TRBJ1-1; no definite D call. V shed 6 bases and J shed 3 bases, with 23 bases lying between them. Germline V CDR1 and CDR2: MDHEN, SYDVKM. This CDR3 region has 17 residues. CDR3 amino acids: CASRPNPEGTWYTEAFF. CDR3 DNA: TGTGCCAGCAGACCCAACCCGGAGGGCACATGGTACACTGAAGCTTTCTTT.

The chain links TRBV2 to TRBJ2-7; D is unclear. CDR3 length: 13 amino acids. Trimming shortened V by 3 bases and J by 1 base, and 7 bases separated the two germline ends. Germline CDR1 and CDR2: SNHLY and FYNNEI. In DNA, the CDR3 is TGTGCCAGCAGTGATCCCCTGTCCTACGAGCAGTACTTC. This gives the protein CASSDPLSYEQYF.

The chain couples TRBV5-6 to TRBJ2-3; TRBD2 is a possible D gene (5 bases). The CDR3 runs to 16 residues. Trimming pared 4 bases from V and 6 bases from J, leaving 21 bases between. Looked up from germline, CDR1 is SGHDT and CDR2 is YYEEEE. Here the CDR3 reads CASSQRRLPSGDTQYF. The DNA of the CDR3 is TGTGCCAGCAGCCAACGTCGACTCCCCTCGGGGGATACGCAGTATTTT.

This chain links TRBV18 with TRBJ2-2; TRBD2 aligns across 9 bases. Germline trimming cut 0 bases from V and 4 bases from J; bases unmatched to any gene: 15. Germline CDR1 KGHSH, CDR2 LQKENI. The CDR3 is 20 amino acids. The CDR3 loop reads CASSPPLLAGGPPATGELFF. CDR3 nucleotides: TGTGCCAGCTCACCACCCTTACTGGCGGGAGGGCCCCCCGCCACCGGGGAGCTGTTTTTT.

The chain recombines TRBV9 with TRBJ2-5; 10 nucleotides match TRBD2. CDR3 size: 15 residues. Looked up from germline, CDR1 is SGDLS and CDR2 is YYNGEE. The J segment lost 2 bases and the V segment lost 4 bases, leaving 5 bases of the junction unmatched. The CDR3 DNA follows: TGTGCCAGCAGCACCGGGACTAGCGCACAAGAGACCCAGTACTTC. Protein: CASSTGTSAQETQYF.

This clone appeared once. This chain joins TRBV10-3 and TRBJ2-7; 8 bases agree with TRBD1. With V trimmed by 3 bases and J by 2 bases, 6 bases remained unmatched. Germline CDR1 reads ENHRY; CDR2 reads SYGVKD. The CDR3 covers 15 residues. The chain's CDR3 is CAISDPGQVAYEQYF. CDR3 DNA: TGTGCCATCAGTGATCCGGGACAGGTTGCCTACGAGCAGTACTTC.

V is TRBV15 and J is TRBJ1-4, with D perhaps TRBD1 (6 bases). In germline, CDR1 is LNHNV, CDR2 YYDKDF (reference sequence). V lost 5 bases, J lost 0 bases, and 13 bases lay in between. The CDR3 loop spans 16 amino acids. The DNA for the CDR3 is TGTGCCACCAGCCGTGGGGACACTCCAACTAATGAAAAACTGTTTTTT. Residues: CATSRGDTPTNEKLFF. The full variable domain, rest sourced from reference TRBV15 and TRBJ1-4, is DAMVIQNPRYQVTQFGKPVTLSCSQTLNHNVMYWYQQKSSQAPKLLFHYYDKDFNNEADTPDNFQSRRPNTSFCFLDIRSPGLGDTAMYLCATSRGDTPTNEKLFFGSGTQLSVL.

The chain combines TRBV4-2 with TRBJ1-4, with 9 nucleotides matching TRBD1. The J segment lost 5 bases and the V segment lost 1 base, leaving 5 bases of the junction unmatched. The CDR3 is 16 residues long. Germline values: CDR1 LGHNA, CDR2 YNFKEQ. The CDR3 is CASSQGLGQGNEKLFF. For the CDR3, the DNA is TGTGCCAGCAGCCAAGGACTAGGACAGGGGAATGAAAAACTGTTTTTT.

Note on this clone: At one boundary the junction diverges from the germline segment, which might be a read error. This chain links TRBV7-7 with TRBJ2-5; D is unresolved. CDR1 is SSHAT and CDR2 is FNYEAQ in the germline V gene (reference sequence). This CDR3 spans 16 amino acids. The CDR3 here is CASSPRVDRYQETQYF. For the CDR3, the DNA is TGTGCTAGCAGCCCGAGAGTAGATCGCTACCAAGAGACCCAGTACTTC.

The chain has TRBV6-1 and TRBJ1-2, with D unresolved. The CDR3 contains 12 residues. From germline, CDR1 is MNHNS and CDR2 SASEGT. V was pared by 1 base and J by 4 bases, with 4 bases between. CDR3 sequence reads: CASSEVSYGYTF. CDR3 coding DNA: TGTGCCAGCAGTGAAGTCAGCTATGGCTACACCTTC.

The chain has TRBV23-1 and TRBJ1-2, with TRBD1 identical over 9 bases. TRBV23-1 is flagged as an ORF with uncertain function. J was trimmed by 12 bases and V by 7 bases; bases with no gene match: 12. The CDR3 runs to 13 residues. CDR3 nucleotide sequence: TGCGCCAGCAAGGACAGGGGAATTTACGGCAACACCTTC. Translating gives CASKDRGIYGNTF.

The chain links TRBV18 to TRBJ2-7, with D possibly matching TRBD2 (5 bases). The CDR3 is made up of 15 amino acids. CDR1 and CDR2 (germline): KGHSH, LQKENI. V was trimmed by 3 bases and J by 7 bases, leaving 19 bases between them. CDR3 protein: CASSPRTLGFGEQYF. CDR3 in DNA: TGTGCCAGCTCACCTAGGACTTTGGGTTTTGGTGAGCAGTACTTC.

V gene TRBV11-2 combines with J gene TRBJ1-2; D may be TRBD1 (6 bases). Trimming removed 5 bases at V and 3 bases at J, with 13 bases between. The CDR3 sequence is 14 residues long. CDR1 and CDR2 (germline): SGHAT, FQNNGV. The CDR3 protein is CASSAPGHYYGYTF. In nucleotides, the CDR3 is TGTGCCAGCAGCGCACCGGGACATTACTATGGCTACACCTTC. Looking up the rest from reference TRBV11-2 and TRBJ1-2 gives the full variable domain: EAGVAQSPRYKIIEKRQSVAFWCNPISGHATLYWYQQILGQGPKLLIQFQNNGVVDDSQLPKDRFSAERLKGVDSTLKIQPAKLEDSAVYLCASSAPGHYYGYTFGSGTRLTVV.

This rearrangement joins TRBV7-9 to TRBJ2-7, with D possibly matching TRBD1 (6 bases). Germline V gene lookup returns CDR1 SEHNR and CDR2 FQNEAQ (reference sequence). CDR3 length equals 14 residues. Deletions cut 10 bases from V and 0 bases from J, with 16 bases between. The CDR3 sequence: CAINRDTLSYEQYF. The CDR3 DNA sequence: TGTGCCATCAACCGGGACACCCTCTCCTACGAGCAGTACTTC.

The CDR3 DNA sequence: TGTGCCAGCAGTTCCAAGCGGGAGGGCACCGGGGAGCTGTTTTTT. This codes for CASSSKREGTGELFF. J is TRBJ2-2 and V is TRBV6-5, with 10 bases that match TRBD2. This CDR3 has 15 residues. V shed 4 bases and J 4 bases; nucleotides not matched to a gene: 3. CDR1 and CDR2 from the germline V gene are MNHEY and SVGAGI.

This CDR3 is CAISGRASYGYTF. Here the CDR3 DNA reads TGTGCCATCAGTGGCAGGGCTTCCTATGGCTACACCTTC. This chain joins TRBV10-3 and TRBJ1-2; TRBD1 is a possible D gene (5 bases). The CDR3 contains 13 residues. The germline gives CDR1 ENHRY, CDR2 SYGVKD. V was clipped by 4 bases and J by 4 bases, with 10 bases between them.

This chain connects TRBV6-1 to TRBJ2-7; D might be TRBD1 (6 bases). V was cut by 2 bases and J by 0 bases, with 8 bases left in between. CDR3 length: 14 amino acids. Germline CDR1 reads MNHNS; CDR2 reads SASEGT. The CDR3 loop reads CASSERGYSYEQYF. The CDR3 bases are TGTGCCAGCAGTGAAAGGGGGTACTCCTACGAGCAGTACTTC.

The rearrangement uses TRBV28 and TRBJ1-4; a weak D match, TRBD1 (5 bases). V lost 5 bases and J lost 7, with 14 bases in between. The CDR3 runs 14 residues. Germline loops: CDR1 MDHEN, CDR2 SYDVKM. This CDR3 reads CASSIQAGSEKLFF. DNA for the CDR3: TGTGCCAGCAGTATACAGGCAGGGTCTGAAAAACTGTTTTTT.

This clone was found once. The V gene is TRBV29-1, the J gene TRBJ1-1, with D hard to call. V dropped 6 bases and J dropped 0 bases, with 2 bases sitting between them. CDR1 is SQVTM and CDR2 is ANQGSEA in the germline V gene. This CDR3 comprises 10 residues. The CDR3 nucleotides are TGCAGCGTCGTGAACACTGAAGCTTTCTTT. This sequence encodes CSVVNTEAFF.

This clone appeared a single time. V and J are TRBV6-4 and TRBJ2-2; no reliable D call. The germline V gene has CDR1 MRHNA and CDR2 SNTAGT. Trimming removed 2 bases at V and 3 bases at J, with 4 bases between. This CDR3 contains 13 residues. As DNA, the CDR3 is TGTGCCAGCAGTGACAGGGACACCGGGGAGCTGTTTTTT. Translating gives CASSDRDTGELFF.

The chain has TRBV7-9 and TRBJ1-2; a possible D gene is TRBD1 (5 bases). The CDR3 is made up of 17 amino acids. The V gene's germline CDR1 is SEHNR and CDR2 FQNEAQ (reference sequence). The V and J ends lost 1 base and 1 base respectively, with 16 bases between them. CDR3 sequence: CASSLGVGTDYNYGYTF. CDR3 sequence (DNA): TGTGCCAGCAGCTTAGGAGTTGGGACCGACTATAACTATGGCTACACCTTC.

This chain joins TRBV6-5 and TRBJ2-2, with D hard to call. With 2 bases removed from V and 0 bases from J, the gap between germline ends came to 7 bases. This CDR3 contains 15 residues. Germline V gene data show CDR1 as MNHEY and CDR2 as SVGAGI. CDR3 sequence: CASSYRQSNTGELFF. As DNA, the CDR3 is TGTGCCAGCAGTTACCGTCAGTCGAACACCGGGGAGCTGTTTTTT.

This clone is termed medium-sized. Other DNA sequences in the same sample also yield this CDR3. The rearrangement uses TRBV7-6 and TRBJ2-3; D might be TRBD1 (6 bases). This CDR3 has 14 residues. Trimming stripped 2 bases from V and 1 base from J, with 7 bases between. Germline CDR1 and CDR2: SGHVS and FNYEAQ. The CDR3 DNA follows: TGTGCCAGCAGCTTAAGGACAGGCACAGATACGCAGTATTTT. It codes for CASSLRTGTDTQYF.